Detailed here is one T cell receptor beta chain. Its antigen is unknown. The data are from a study of shared clonotypes between healthy human individuals. Whole-study results and caveats: Represented diversity, genetic and exposure-history alike, was limited by few donors. Sequencing depth was predicted to influence how clonotypes are shared among donors.

Cells designated naive CD8 were CD45RO-negative and were positively selected for CCR7, with terminally differentiated effector memory CD45RA+ cells excluded. Using immunoSEQ multiplex PCR, the repertoire was profiled, and TCRdb retains in-frame clones only, with some absent. The sample lists under 850,000 clones; over 90% were seen once. This TCR derives from a man aged 30-40 years in good health. The sequenced sample was naive CD8+ T cells sorted from blood.

The CDR3 loop reads CASSGGVTEAFF. For the CDR3, the DNA is TGTGCCAGCAGCGGGGGCGTCACTGAAGCTTTCTTT. This chain uses TRBV5-4 with TRBJ1-1; weak D call: TRBD1 (6 bases). This CDR3 has 12 residues. V lost 4 bases to trimming and J lost 4 bases, with 8 bases between them. CDR1 is SGHNT, CDR2 YYREEE, per germline (reference sequence).